These 21 T cell receptor beta chains were all obtained from the same sample, sequenced in a study of sequential checkpoint blockade in melanoma. Treatment defined: randomized to nivolumab then ipilimumab (arm A) or the reverse (arm B). Sequencing was performed with immunoSEQ multiplex PCR; in TCRdb, only in-frame clones are kept and a portion is missing. The data contain about 14,000 clones, roughly four fifths of them singletons. The sequencing here drew on CD8+ T cells sorted from blood (inferred from file names), taken from a patient given nivolumab and ipilimumab in sequence. The receptors were gathered from a human donor with melanoma.

CDR3 sequence: CASSLVATSSYEQYF. As DNA, the CDR3 is TGTGCCAGCAGTTTGGTAGCGACGAGCTCCTACGAGCAGTACTTC. This chain links TRBV27 with TRBJ2-7; TRBD2 might be the D (5 bases). This CDR3 is built from 15 residues. Trimming took off 3 bases at V and 0 bases at J, with 12 bases between the two ends. Germline lookup yields CDR1 MNHEY and CDR2 SMNVEV (reference sequence).

CDR3 sequence: CASSFTGGAGEKLFF. CDR3 coding DNA: TGTGCCAGCAGCTTCACAGGGGGCGCGGGTGAAAAACTGTTTTTT. The chain couples TRBV7-9 to TRBJ1-4, with 9 bases lining up with TRBD1. V was pared by 3 bases and J by 7 bases, with 6 bases of the junction left unmatched. The CDR3 is made up of 15 amino acids. Germline V CDR1 and CDR2: SEHNR, FQNEAQ (reference sequence).

The rearrangement uses TRBV6-6 and TRBJ2-5, with 8 bases aligning to TRBD2. Per the germline V gene, CDR1 is MNHNY and CDR2 is SVGAGI (reference sequence). The CDR3 is 15 amino acids. The J segment lost 1 base and the V segment lost 8 bases, leaving 9 bases of the junction unmatched. The CDR3 DNA is TGTGCCAGCGGCGGGAGCGGGGGTACCCAAGAGACCCAGTACTTC. It yields the protein CASGGSGGTQETQYF.

The chain has TRBV28 and TRBJ1-2; TRBD1 matches 10 bases. Germline lookup yields CDR1 MDHEN and CDR2 SYDVKM. The CDR3 contains 16 residues. Trimming cost V 3 bases and J 4 bases; bases outside gene matches: 8. CDR3 coding DNA: TGTGCCAGCAGTTTTACCGGGACAGGGGTTTCCTATGGCTACACCTTC. This sequence encodes CASSFTGTGVSYGYTF.

This clone was counted between two and nine times. The chain employs TRBV27 and TRBJ2-2; TRBD2 matches at 10 bases. Trimming removed 3 bases from V and 5 bases from J; junction bases left unmatched: 6. Germline CDR1 reads MNHEY; CDR2 reads SMNVEV (reference sequence). CDR3 length equals 16 residues. CDR3 nucleotide sequence: TGTGCCAGCAGTTTGGGTCTAGCGGGGGCTACCGGGGAGCTGTTTTTT. Translated, it gives CASSLGLAGATGELFF.

The chain carries TRBV11-1 and TRBJ1-1, with 9 bases lining up with TRBD1. There are 12 residues in the CDR3. Germline V gene sequence: CDR1 SGHAT, CDR2 FQDESV (reference sequence). Trimming removed 5 bases from V and 8 bases from J; junction bases left unmatched: 3. CDR3 protein: CASSGGQGEAFF. CDR3 nucleotides: TGTGCCAGCAGCGGGGGACAGGGCGAAGCTTTCTTT.

J is TRBJ2-7 and V is TRBV2; weak D call: TRBD2 (6 bases). This CDR3 region has 14 residues. Germline CDR1 and CDR2: SNHLY and FYNNEI. The V end was cut by 9 bases, the J end by 1 base, with 16 bases between. CDR3 nucleotide sequence: TGTGCCAGAGGACCCTCTGGGGGGTCCTACGAGCAGTACTTC. It specifies CARGPSGGSYEQYF.

The chain combines TRBV6-6 with TRBJ2-1; possibly TRBD1 for D (5 bases). V lost 7 bases and J lost 6, with 22 bases in between. The CDR3 spans 16 residues. CDR1 and CDR2 (germline): MNHNY, SVGAGI (reference sequence). CDR3 region: CASTHPQAPRANEQFF. CDR3 nucleotides: TGTGCCAGCACCCATCCACAGGCCCCTAGGGCCAATGAGCAGTTCTTC.

The rearrangement uses TRBV6-4 and TRBJ1-1; D is possibly TRBD1 (5 bases). CDR1 is MRHNA, CDR2 SNTAGT, per germline. This CDR3 contains 14 residues. Trimming left V 2 bases short and J 4 bases short, with 11 bases between. The CDR3 reads CASSDGGDGTEAFF. As DNA, the CDR3 is TGTGCCAGCAGTGACGGGGGGGACGGCACTGAAGCTTTCTTT.

The CDR3 is CASSLVGSQETQYF. The CDR3 region has the DNA TGTGCCAGCAGCTTAGTGGGGAGTCAAGAGACCCAGTACTTC. The V call is TRBV7-9, the J call TRBJ2-5; a weak D match, TRBD2 (5 bases). Trimming removed 1 base at V and 2 bases at J, with 8 bases between. CDR1 is SEHNR and CDR2 is FQNEAQ in the germline V gene (reference sequence). The CDR3 runs 14 residues.

The chain combines TRBV7-9 with TRBJ1-5; D may be TRBD1 (5 bases). The germline CDR1 and CDR2 sequences are SEHNR and FQNEAQ (reference sequence). The CDR3 is made up of 15 amino acids. V lost 5 bases to trimming and J lost 2 bases, with 13 bases between them. In nucleotides, the CDR3 is TGTGCCAGCAGCCCAGAAGGGGTCGGCAATCAGCCCCAGCATTTT. Translated, it gives CASSPEGVGNQPQHF.

The DNA of the CDR3 is TGCAGCGTTGGCTGGGCCAGGTCCTCAAACTATGGCTACACCTTC. Amino acid sequence: CSVGWARSSNYGYTF. The J gene is TRBJ1-2, the V gene TRBV29-1; D remains unclear. V was pared by 4 bases and J by 2 bases, with 17 bases between. The germline V gene has CDR1 SQVTM and CDR2 ANQGSEA. This CDR3 has 15 amino acids.

This chain connects TRBV7-8 to TRBJ2-7, with 10 bases aligning to TRBD2. The germline V gene has CDR1 SGHVS and CDR2 FQNEAQ. The ends lost 3 bases at V and 4 bases at J; junction bases unmatched: 3. There are 14 residues in the CDR3. In DNA form, the CDR3 reads TGTGCCAGCAGCTTCCCTAGCGGGAGTTACGAGCAGTACTTC. The encoded protein is CASSFPSGSYEQYF.

The rearrangement uses TRBV6-1 and TRBJ2-1; D call uncertain. Trimming took 6 bases from V and 2 from J, leaving 14 bases between them. CDR1 and CDR2 (germline): MNHNS, SASEGT. There are 15 residues in the CDR3. CDR3 sequence (DNA): TGTGCCAGCAGAGTTTGGCCCTCGACCTACAATGAGCAGTTCTTC. Amino acid sequence: CASRVWPSTYNEQFF.

This rearrangement joins TRBV9 to TRBJ2-1; TRBD2 agrees at 11 bases. Germline trimming cut 0 bases from V and 5 bases from J; bases unmatched to any gene: 4. The CDR3 is made up of 16 amino acids. Looked up from germline, CDR1 is SGDLS and CDR2 is YYNGEE. The CDR3 here is CASSVAPGLADNEQFF. The CDR3 DNA sequence: TGTGCCAGCAGCGTAGCTCCGGGACTAGCGGACAATGAGCAGTTCTTC.

This chain connects TRBV6-5 to TRBJ2-1; weak D call: TRBD1 (6 bases). The CDR3 runs to 14 residues. The ends were cut back, 0 bases at V and 6 bases at J, with 9 bases in the middle. From germline, CDR1 is MNHEY and CDR2 SVGAGI. In DNA form, the CDR3 reads TGTGCCAGCAGTTACTCGGCCAGGGGCAATGAGCAGTTCTTC. This encodes CASSYSARGNEQFF.

This clone was counted a single time. Different DNA sequences within this sample yield the same CDR3. The rearrangement uses TRBV9 and TRBJ2-4; 8 nucleotides line up with TRBD2. The junction had 7 bases not matched to a gene; V was cut back by 4 bases and J by 7 bases. In germline, CDR1 is SGDLS, CDR2 YYNGEE. CDR3 size: 14 residues. Here the CDR3 DNA reads TGTGCCAGCAGCACCAGCGGGAGTCGGAACATTCAGTACTTC. Encoded protein: CASSTSGSRNIQYF.

The chain uses TRBV7-9 and TRBJ1-5; TRBD1 aligns across 7 bases. Germline CDR1 SEHNR, CDR2 FQNEAQ (reference sequence). There are 12 residues in the CDR3. V lost 8 bases to trimming and J lost 3 bases; unmatched junction nucleotides: 1. CDR3: CASGQDNQPQHF. CDR3 nucleotide sequence: TGTGCCAGCGGACAGGACAATCAGCCCCAGCATTTT.

V gene TRBV27 combines with J gene TRBJ2-7; TRBD1 matches 9 bases. This CDR3 has 15 amino acids. The V segment lost 6 bases and the J segment 2 bases; nucleotides outside the gene matches: 8. Germline CDR1 reads MNHEY; CDR2 reads SMNVEV (reference sequence). CDR3 region: CASSSTGGETYEQYF. The CDR3, as DNA: TGTGCCAGCAGCTCCACAGGGGGCGAAACCTACGAGCAGTACTTC.

In its sample, this clone was seen a few times. The chain combines TRBV5-4 with TRBJ2-7, with TRBD1 matching over 10 bases. The CDR3 consists of 15 residues. Unmatched junction bases numbered 8, after V lost 5 bases and J lost 3 bases. In germline, CDR1 is SGHNT, CDR2 YYREEE (reference sequence). Here the CDR3 DNA reads TGTGCCAGCAGTAACCGGGACAGGGGTGTCTACGAGCAGTACTTC. Its protein product is CASSNRDRGVYEQYF.

In its sample, this clone was seen a few times. This rearrangement joins TRBV5-4 to TRBJ2-7; 10 positions match TRBD1. V shed 4 bases, J shed 3 bases, and the junction held 7 bases outside the gene matches. The CDR3 spans 15 residues. Germline V gene lookup returns CDR1 SGHNT and CDR2 YYREEE (reference sequence). The CDR3 DNA is TGTGCCAGCAGCAACCGGGACAGGGGAAACTACGAGCAGTACTTC. It codes for CASSNRDRGNYEQYF.